The clone carrying this T cell receptor (beta chain) was found a few times. Its antigen is still unknown. Based on CD45RO/CCR7/CD25/CD127/CD95/CD27, CD4+ regulatory, stem cell-like memory, naive and central memory cells were sorted. This entry is derived from a study of beta chain features in type 1 diabetes. CDR1 and CDR2 (germline): SGHRS, YFSETQ. The CDR3 extends over 16 amino acids. V was cut by 5 bases and J by 2 bases, with 19 bases left in between. Whole-study findings and limits: Across patients, naive, central memory and Treg TCRB repertoires exhibited apparently greater similarity than was observed across healthy donors.

Expressed TCRB transcripts were sequenced, since all the RNA that had been isolated was reverse transcribed. The data were produced by immunoSEQ multiplex PCR, yet TCRdb's version contains in-frame clones alone and is incomplete. Found here are around 58,000 clones, roughly 60% of them singletons; the top ten hold about 2.2%. The specimen was Tregs from blood. The rearrangement uses TRBV5-1 and TRBJ1-2; D is possibly TRBD1 (5 bases). The sequence was collected from a woman between 18 and 30 years old in good health. The CDR3 spells CASRKDSNLDNYGYTF. The CDR3 nucleotides read TGCGCCAGCAGGAAAGACAGTAATCTGGACAACTATGGCTACACCTTC. Drawing the rest from reference TRBV5-1 and TRBJ1-2, the complete variable domain is KAGVTQTPRYLIKTRGQQVTLSCSPISGHRSVSWYQQTPGQGLQFLFEYFSETQRNKGNFPGRFSGRQFSNSRSEMNVSTLELGDSALYLCASRKDSNLDNYGYTFGSGTRLTVV.